Listed below are T cell receptor beta chains from one sample, sequenced in a study of shared clonotypes between healthy human individuals. Sequenced by immunoSEQ multiplex PCR; TCRdb stores in-frame clones only, minus some. Seen here are around 2.5 million clones, roughly 93% observed once, and the top ten hold roughly 0.36%. Sequenced input: naive CD4+ T cells from PBMCs. The receptor source for this set is a man aged 18-30 years in good health. Some clones in this sample may be carry-over from other donors' samples. The CDR3 runs from the conserved cysteine through the conserved F or W. Each record gives: CDR3 DNA, CDR3 protein, V gene, D gene, clone size, J gene. The D gene is left open where the match is weak. For some rows the clone size is stated as once, few or many, or as a class when expanded; others skip it.

CDR3nt: TGTGCCAGCAGTTACACCCATGAGCAGTTCTTC
CDR3aa: CASSYTHEQFF
v_gene: TRBV6-6
d_gene: .
abundance: .
j_gene: TRBJ2-1

CDR3nt: TGCGCCAGCAGCCAAATACAGATCCTACAGGAGCAGTTCTTC
CDR3aa: CASSQIQILQEQFF
v_gene: TRBV5-1
d_gene: .
abundance: .
j_gene: TRBJ2-1

CDR3nt: TGTGCCAGCATCTACCGGGACAGAGCCTACGAGCAGTACTTC
CDR3aa: CASIYRDRAYEQYF
v_gene: TRBV6-5
d_gene: TRBD1
abundance: .
j_gene: TRBJ2-7

CDR3nt: TGTGCCAGCACCCGATGGGGGACAGGGGGCGGGAACTATGGCTACACCTTC
CDR3aa: CASTRWGTGGGNYGYTF
v_gene: TRBV9
d_gene: TRBD1
abundance: .
j_gene: TRBJ1-2

CDR3nt: TGTGCCAGCAGCACGCAGGGGGCCCATATCGGGGAGCTGTTTTTT
CDR3aa: CASSTQGAHIGELFF
v_gene: TRBV27
d_gene: TRBD1
abundance: .
j_gene: TRBJ2-2

CDR3nt: TGCGCCAGCAGCCAGACAGTGACAGGGACCGAGACCCAGTACTTC
CDR3aa: CASSQTVTGTETQYF
v_gene: TRBV4-1
d_gene: TRBD1
abundance: .
j_gene: TRBJ2-5

CDR3nt: TGTGCCAGCAGCGGAAGCACAGATACGCAGTATTTT
CDR3aa: CASSGSTDTQYF
v_gene: TRBV11-3
d_gene: .
abundance: .
j_gene: TRBJ2-3

CDR3nt: TGTGCCAGCAGCGTCGGACTAGCGGGATGGGTCACAGATACGCAGTATTTT
CDR3aa: CASSVGLAGWVTDTQYF
v_gene: TRBV9
d_gene: TRBD2
abundance: .
j_gene: TRBJ2-3

CDR3nt: TGTGCCAGCAGCCAAGATGGGCAGGCTAACTATGGCTACACCTTC
CDR3aa: CASSQDGQANYGYTF
v_gene: TRBV14
d_gene: .
abundance: .
j_gene: TRBJ1-2

CDR3nt: TGTGCCAGCAGCCTCCGGGGAGGGGACGCCTACGAGCAGTACTTC
CDR3aa: CASSLRGGDAYEQYF
v_gene: TRBV5-5
d_gene: TRBD2
abundance: .
j_gene: TRBJ2-7

CDR3nt: TGTGCCAGCAGCTTTGGGACTAGTAAAGAGACCCAGTACTTC
CDR3aa: CASSFGTSKETQYF
v_gene: TRBV5-4
d_gene: TRBD2
abundance: .
j_gene: TRBJ2-5

CDR3nt: TGTGCCAGCAGCGTCTGGCAGACTCCGAACACCGGGGAGCTGTTTTTT
CDR3aa: CASSVWQTPNTGELFF
v_gene: TRBV9
d_gene: .
abundance: .
j_gene: TRBJ2-2

CDR3nt: TGTGCCAGTAGTATAGATCCCCGACAGAATCCCGGGGAGCTGTTTTTT
CDR3aa: CASSIDPRQNPGELFF
v_gene: TRBV19
d_gene: .
abundance: .
j_gene: TRBJ2-2

CDR3nt: TGTGCCAGCGGAAGACAGGGGGCAAACTATGGCTACACCTTC
CDR3aa: CASGRQGANYGYTF
v_gene: TRBV6-1
d_gene: TRBD1
abundance: .
j_gene: TRBJ1-2

CDR3nt: TGCGCCAGCAGCTCGGGACAGGGACCAAAAGAGACCCAGTACTTC
CDR3aa: CASSSGQGPKETQYF
v_gene: TRBV5-1
d_gene: TRBD1
abundance: .
j_gene: TRBJ2-5

CDR3nt: TGTGCCAGCAGCTCCATGCCGGGGCAAGTGACCTACGAGCAGTACTTC
CDR3aa: CASSSMPGQVTYEQYF
v_gene: TRBV7-9
d_gene: .
abundance: .
j_gene: TRBJ2-7

CDR3nt: TGTGCCCCCAGGGGGAGCAATCAGCCCCAGCATTTT
CDR3aa: CAPRGSNQPQHF
v_gene: TRBV2
d_gene: TRBD1
abundance: .
j_gene: TRBJ1-5

CDR3nt: TGTGCCAGCGGCCTAGGTATAACGCAGTATTTT
CDR3aa: CASGLGITQYF
v_gene: TRBV27
d_gene: .
abundance: once
j_gene: TRBJ2-3

CDR3nt: TGCGCCAGCAGCTTGGAGATAGCGGGCGCCTACGAGCAGTACTTC
CDR3aa: CASSLEIAGAYEQYF
v_gene: TRBV5-1
d_gene: TRBD2
abundance: .
j_gene: TRBJ2-7

CDR3nt: TGTGCCAGCAGCCTACAAGCGGACACTGAAGCTTTCTTT
CDR3aa: CASSLQADTEAFF
v_gene: TRBV7-9
d_gene: .
abundance: few
j_gene: TRBJ1-1

CDR3nt: TGCGCCAGCAGCAAAACGACTAGCGGGGACACAGATACGCAGTATTTT
CDR3aa: CASSKTTSGDTDTQYF
v_gene: TRBV5-1
d_gene: TRBD2
abundance: .
j_gene: TRBJ2-3

CDR3nt: TGTGCCAGCAGTTACTCGTCCAGGGGGCCCCCAGATACGCAGTATTTT
CDR3aa: CASSYSSRGPPDTQYF
v_gene: TRBV6-5
d_gene: TRBD1
abundance: .
j_gene: TRBJ2-3

CDR3nt: TGTGCCAGCGAAGTCACAGGATACTATGGCTACACCTTC
CDR3aa: CASEVTGYYGYTF
v_gene: TRBV28
d_gene: .
abundance: .
j_gene: TRBJ1-2

CDR3nt: TGTGCCAGCAGTCCCCCCCGGGGGCAGCCCCAGCATTTT
CDR3aa: CASSPPRGQPQHF
v_gene: TRBV28
d_gene: .
abundance: few
j_gene: TRBJ1-5

CDR3nt: TGTGCCACCAGCAGAGAGAACAGGGGAACTGAAGCTTTCTTT
CDR3aa: CATSRENRGTEAFF
v_gene: TRBV15
d_gene: TRBD1
abundance: .
j_gene: TRBJ1-1

CDR3nt: TGTGCCAGCAGCTTAGCCCTCTCCGGGACAGGGAATGAAAAACTGTTTTTT
CDR3aa: CASSLALSGTGNEKLFF
v_gene: TRBV7-2
d_gene: TRBD1
abundance: .
j_gene: TRBJ1-4

CDR3nt: TGTGCCAGCAGGAGGGAACCTTTGGAGTCCTACGAGCAGTACTTC
CDR3aa: CASRREPLESYEQYF
v_gene: TRBV6-1
d_gene: .
abundance: .
j_gene: TRBJ2-7

CDR3nt: TGTGCCAGCGTACAACAGGGATACGGAGGGCCCGACGAGCAGTACTTC
CDR3aa: CASVQQGYGGPDEQYF
v_gene: TRBV28
d_gene: .
abundance: .
j_gene: TRBJ2-7

CDR3nt: TGTGCCACCAGCAGAGATCATGGGGGGAATAAGCCCCAGCATTTT
CDR3aa: CATSRDHGGNKPQHF
v_gene: TRBV15
d_gene: .
abundance: .
j_gene: TRBJ1-5

CDR3nt: TGTGCCACCAGCAGGGGAGGGGGGAATCAGCCCCAGCATTTT
CDR3aa: CATSRGGGNQPQHF
v_gene: TRBV15
d_gene: .
abundance: few
j_gene: TRBJ1-5

CDR3nt: TGTGCCAGCAGCTTATCGGGCGACCAGCCCCAGCATTTT
CDR3aa: CASSLSGDQPQHF
v_gene: TRBV7-2
d_gene: .
abundance: once
j_gene: TRBJ1-5

CDR3nt: TGCGCCAGCAGCCAAGATAGTCACACCGGGGAGCTGTTTTTT
CDR3aa: CASSQDSHTGELFF
v_gene: TRBV4-3
d_gene: .
abundance: once
j_gene: TRBJ2-2

CDR3nt: TGTGCCAGCACCGATGGATTAGGGCCCCAGCATTTT
CDR3aa: CASTDGLGPQHF
v_gene: TRBV6-5
d_gene: .
abundance: once
j_gene: TRBJ1-5

CDR3nt: TGTGCCAGCAATGGGAAACAGTGGTGGGGTGGCTACACCTTC
CDR3aa: CASNGKQWWGGYTF
v_gene: TRBV28
d_gene: .
abundance: .
j_gene: TRBJ1-2

CDR3nt: TGTGCCAGCAGCTTAGTTTCCGGGACCGTGAACAATGAGCAGTTCTTC
CDR3aa: CASSLVSGTVNNEQFF
v_gene: TRBV11-2
d_gene: .
abundance: .
j_gene: TRBJ2-1

CDR3nt: TGTGCCAGCAGACCCACAGGGAAAGAGACCCAGTACTTC
CDR3aa: CASRPTGKETQYF
v_gene: TRBV28
d_gene: .
abundance: .
j_gene: TRBJ2-5

CDR3nt: TGTGCCAGCAGCGCGACCTTAACACCTGCCGGGGAGCTGTTTTTT
CDR3aa: CASSATLTPAGELFF
v_gene: TRBV9
d_gene: .
abundance: .
j_gene: TRBJ2-2

CDR3nt: TGCGCCAGCAGCTTGTCCGGTTCGAACACCGGGGAGCTGTTTTTT
CDR3aa: CASSLSGSNTGELFF
v_gene: TRBV5-1
d_gene: .
abundance: .
j_gene: TRBJ2-2

CDR3nt: TGTGCCAGCAGCCGGACTGGTGGAGCGGACTCCTACAATGAGCAGTTCTTC
CDR3aa: CASSRTGGADSYNEQFF
v_gene: TRBV7-3
d_gene: .
abundance: .
j_gene: TRBJ2-1

CDR3nt: TGTGCCAGCAGCTTAGCGAGGGGGATCTCTGGAAACACCATATATTTT
CDR3aa: CASSLARGISGNTIYF
v_gene: TRBV7-9
d_gene: .
abundance: .
j_gene: TRBJ1-3

CDR3nt: TGTGCCAGCAGCTTAGATCGACCCAATCAGCCCCAGCATTTT
CDR3aa: CASSLDRPNQPQHF
v_gene: TRBV7-9
d_gene: .
abundance: .
j_gene: TRBJ1-5

CDR3nt: TGTGCCAGCAGCAGGTCGTTCTCTGGAAACACCATATATTTT
CDR3aa: CASSRSFSGNTIYF
v_gene: TRBV9
d_gene: .
abundance: .
j_gene: TRBJ1-3

CDR3nt: TGTGCCAGCAGCTTAGCCGGGTTTAGGACAGATACGCAGTATTTT
CDR3aa: CASSLAGFRTDTQYF
v_gene: TRBV7-2
d_gene: .
abundance: .
j_gene: TRBJ2-3

CDR3nt: TGTGCCAGCAGCCAAGTGGAGACTTCGCTGGGCAGAATCCGAGGCTACACCTTC
CDR3aa: CASSQVETSLGRIRGYTF
v_gene: TRBV4-2
d_gene: .
abundance: .
j_gene: TRBJ1-2

CDR3nt: TGTGCCAGCAGCTATAGCAGGGTCCTAGCGGGAGGGTGGTCCTACGAGCAGTACTTC
CDR3aa: CASSYSRVLAGGWSYEQYF
v_gene: TRBV13
d_gene: TRBD2
abundance: .
j_gene: TRBJ2-7

CDR3nt: TGTGCCAGCAGCAAAGCCAAGGGAGGGGCAAAATTCTCTGGAAACACCATATATTTT
CDR3aa: CASSKAKGGAKFSGNTIYF
v_gene: TRBV21-1
d_gene: .
abundance: once
j_gene: TRBJ1-3